This TCR beta chain was found in a study of technical replicates of blood from a few donors. The CDR3 covers 15 residues. V shed 2 bases and J 8 bases; nucleotides not matched to a gene: 2. Germline assignment: CDR1 MGHRA and CDR2 YSYEKL. Measured with immunoSEQ multiplex PCR; TCRdb has only the in-frame clones, and not every one. The repertoire holds tens of thousands of clones, with 90% to 96% as singletons. The sequence was obtained from a human donor in good health. The chain couples TRBV4-1 to TRBJ2-1; TRBD2 aligns across 14 bases. Sequenced material: T cells isolated from PBMCs. The CDR3 sequence is CASSQTGLAGDEQFF. The CDR3 nucleotides are TGCGCCAGCAGCCAAACGGGACTAGCGGGAGATGAGCAGTTCTTC.